The rows below give T cell receptor beta chains drawn from one sample of a study of T-cell reconstitution after alpha-beta-depleted transplantation in children. MiXCR, applied by TCRdb to the PCR reads, yields one record per CDR3 protein. The top ten hold 5% to 8% of the sample, which has 220,000 or so distinct CDR3 sequences, roughly 8.2% seen once. Sequenced here: PBMCs, mostly from graft donor cells, sampled 180 days after TCRalphabeta/CD19-depleted stem cell transplant. The receptors come from a male patient aged 10-17 years who had a stem cell transplant for acute lymphoblastic leukemia, so the T cells may come from the graft donor. CDR3s include the opening cysteine and the closing phenylalanine or tryptophan. D genes are given only for firm matches. Rows give clone size only sometimes, using once, few, many, or a class for an expanded clone.

J gene: TRBJ1-1; clone size: many; D gene: .; V gene: TRBV7-9; CDR3 protein: CASSFGLGTPNTEAFF; CDR3 DNA: TGTGCCAGCAGCTTTGGGTTAGGGACTCCGAACACTGAAGCTTTCTTT
J gene: TRBJ2-7; clone size: many; D gene: .; V gene: TRBV25-1; CDR3 protein: CASSAYNEQYF; CDR3 DNA: TGTGCCAGCAGTGCCTACAACGAGCAGTACTTC
J gene: TRBJ2-3; clone size: many; D gene: .; V gene: TRBV20-1; CDR3 protein: CSASGLDTQYF; CDR3 DNA: TGCAGTGCCTCTGGACTAGATACGCAGTATTTT
J gene: TRBJ1-2; clone size: .; D gene: TRBD1; V gene: TRBV4-2; CDR3 protein: CASRDRGGLDYTF; CDR3 DNA: TGTGCCAGCAGGGACCGAGGGGGCCTTGACTACACCTTC
J gene: TRBJ2-5; clone size: many; D gene: TRBD2; V gene: TRBV12-3/TRBV12-4; CDR3 protein: CASSAAGGPGTQYF; CDR3 DNA: TGTGCCAGCTCAGCGGCGGGAGGGCCAGGGACCCAGTACTTC
J gene: TRBJ2-1; clone size: many; D gene: .; V gene: TRBV4-2; CDR3 protein: CASSHVKLGLHWFF; CDR3 DNA: TGTGCCAGCAGCCATGTAAAGCTCGGCCTCCACTGGTTCTTC
J gene: TRBJ1-5; clone size: many; D gene: TRBD1; V gene: TRBV28; CDR3 protein: CASTIGQGHQPQHF; CDR3 DNA: TGTGCCAGCACAATTGGACAGGGGCATCAGCCCCAGCATTTT
J gene: TRBJ1-4; clone size: .; D gene: TRBD1; V gene: TRBV18; CDR3 protein: CAGSSDRGSEKLFF; CDR3 DNA: TGTGCCGGCTCATCCGACAGGGGTAGCGAAAAACTGTTTTTT
J gene: TRBJ2-3; clone size: many; D gene: TRBD1; V gene: TRBV4-3; CDR3 protein: CASSSGTGGTDTQYF; CDR3 DNA: TGCGCCAGCAGCTCCGGGACAGGGGGCACAGATACGCAGTATTTT
J gene: TRBJ2-1; clone size: many; D gene: TRBD2; V gene: TRBV28; CDR3 protein: CASSFGGLALNEQFF; CDR3 DNA: TGTGCCAGCAGTTTCGGCGGACTAGCCCTGAACGAGCAGTTCTTC
J gene: TRBJ2-1; clone size: many; D gene: TRBD1; V gene: TRBV12-3/TRBV12-4; CDR3 protein: CASSRLRQGRDNEQFF; CDR3 DNA: TGTGCCAGCAGTCGGCTCCGACAGGGCAGGGACAATGAGCAGTTCTTC
J gene: TRBJ1-2; clone size: many; D gene: .; V gene: TRBV20-1; CDR3 protein: CSARDFGRHGYTF; CDR3 DNA: TGCAGTGCTAGAGATTTTGGGCGCCATGGCTACACCTTC
J gene: TRBJ2-7; clone size: many; D gene: .; V gene: TRBV4-2; CDR3 protein: CASSQDDRGGGYEQYF; CDR3 DNA: TGTGCCAGCAGCCAAGATGACAGGGGAGGGGGATACGAGCAGTACTTC
J gene: TRBJ1-4; clone size: many; D gene: TRBD1; V gene: TRBV20-1; CDR3 protein: CSAEGQVAEKLFF; CDR3 DNA: TGCAGTGCTGAAGGACAGGTCGCGGAAAAACTGTTTTTT
J gene: TRBJ2-7; clone size: many; D gene: TRBD1; V gene: TRBV12-3/TRBV12-4; CDR3 protein: CASSLVSGGRTYEQYF; CDR3 DNA: TGTGCCAGCAGTTTAGTATCAGGGGGCAGAACCTACGAGCAGTACTTC